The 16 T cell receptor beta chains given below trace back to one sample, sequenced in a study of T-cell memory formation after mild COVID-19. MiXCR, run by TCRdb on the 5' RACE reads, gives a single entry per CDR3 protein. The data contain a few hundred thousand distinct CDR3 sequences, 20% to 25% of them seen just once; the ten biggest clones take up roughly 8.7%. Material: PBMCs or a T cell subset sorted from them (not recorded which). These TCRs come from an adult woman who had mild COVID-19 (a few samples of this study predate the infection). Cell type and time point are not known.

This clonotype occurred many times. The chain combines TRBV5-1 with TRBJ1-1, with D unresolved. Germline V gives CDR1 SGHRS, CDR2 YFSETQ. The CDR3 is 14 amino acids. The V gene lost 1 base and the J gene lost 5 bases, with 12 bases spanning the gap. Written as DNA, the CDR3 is TGCGCCAGCAGCTTGCCTTCACATGGAACTGAAGCTTTCTTT. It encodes CASSLPSHGTEAFF.

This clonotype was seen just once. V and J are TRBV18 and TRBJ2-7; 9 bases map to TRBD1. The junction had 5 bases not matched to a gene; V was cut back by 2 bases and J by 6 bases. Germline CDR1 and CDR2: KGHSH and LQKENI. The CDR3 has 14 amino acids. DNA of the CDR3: TGTGCCAGCTCACCAGCACAGGGGGCGAGCGAGCAGTACTTC. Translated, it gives CASSPAQGASEQYF.

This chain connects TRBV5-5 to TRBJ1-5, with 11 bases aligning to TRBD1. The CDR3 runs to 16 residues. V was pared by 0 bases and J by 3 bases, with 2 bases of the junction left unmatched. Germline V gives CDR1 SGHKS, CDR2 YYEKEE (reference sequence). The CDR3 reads CASSLGGQGVNQPQHF. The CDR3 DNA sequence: TGTGCCAGCAGCTTGGGGGGACAGGGGGTCAATCAGCCCCAGCATTTT.

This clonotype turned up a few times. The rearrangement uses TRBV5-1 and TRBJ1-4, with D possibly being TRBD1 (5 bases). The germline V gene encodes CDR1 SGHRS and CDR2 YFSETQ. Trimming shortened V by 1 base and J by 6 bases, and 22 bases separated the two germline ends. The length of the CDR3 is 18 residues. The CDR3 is CASSLFRSTGPKDEKLFF. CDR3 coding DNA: TGCGCCAGCAGCTTGTTCAGGTCAACAGGTCCAAAGGATGAAAAACTGTTTTTT.

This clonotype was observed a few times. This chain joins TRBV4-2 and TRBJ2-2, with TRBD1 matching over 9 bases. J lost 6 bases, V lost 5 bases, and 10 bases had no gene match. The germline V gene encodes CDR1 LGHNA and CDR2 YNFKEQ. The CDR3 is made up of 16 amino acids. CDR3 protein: CASSSHRDRVPGELFF. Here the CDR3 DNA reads TGTGCCAGCAGCTCCCACCGGGACAGGGTACCCGGGGAGCTGTTTTTT.

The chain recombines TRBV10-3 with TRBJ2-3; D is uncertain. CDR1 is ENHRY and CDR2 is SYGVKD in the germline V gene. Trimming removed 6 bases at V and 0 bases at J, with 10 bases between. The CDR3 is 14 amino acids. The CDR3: CAIRGSFSTDTQYF. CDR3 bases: TGTGCCATCAGGGGCAGTTTTAGCACAGATACGCAGTATTTT.

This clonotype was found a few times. CDR3 bases: TGTGCCACTGGGACGGGGACAGGGGTGGATACGCAGTATTTT. It specifies CATGTGTGVDTQYF. V gene TRBV7-8 combines with J gene TRBJ2-3; 10 bases map to TRBD1. This CDR3 has 14 amino acids. CDR1 and CDR2 from the germline V gene are SGHVS and FQNEAQ. V trimming: 10 bases; J trimming: 6 bases; junction bases outside the gene matches: 10.

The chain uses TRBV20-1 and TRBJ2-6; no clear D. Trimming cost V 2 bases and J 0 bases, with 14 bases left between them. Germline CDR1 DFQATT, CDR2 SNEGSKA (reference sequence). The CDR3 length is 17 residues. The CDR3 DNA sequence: TGCAGTGCTAGACCTCTGCCCACCCACTCTGGGGCCAACGTCCTGACTTTC. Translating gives CSARPLPTHSGANVLTF.

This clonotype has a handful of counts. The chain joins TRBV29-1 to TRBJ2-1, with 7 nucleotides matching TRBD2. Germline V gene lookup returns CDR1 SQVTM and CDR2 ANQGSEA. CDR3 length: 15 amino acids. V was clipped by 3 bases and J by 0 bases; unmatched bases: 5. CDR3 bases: TGCAGCGTTGACGGGGGGACGGTCTCCTACAATGAGCAGTTCTTC. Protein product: CSVDGGTVSYNEQFF.

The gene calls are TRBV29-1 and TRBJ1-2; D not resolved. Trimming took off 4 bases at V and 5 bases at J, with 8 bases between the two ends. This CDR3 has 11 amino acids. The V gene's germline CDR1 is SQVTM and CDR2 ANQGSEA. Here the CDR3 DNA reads TGCAGCGTTGGAGTTAAGTATGGCTACACCTTC. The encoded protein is CSVGVKYGYTF.

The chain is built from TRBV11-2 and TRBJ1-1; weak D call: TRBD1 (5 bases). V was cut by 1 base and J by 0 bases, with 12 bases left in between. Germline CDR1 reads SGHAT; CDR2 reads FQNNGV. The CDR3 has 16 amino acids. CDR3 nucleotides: TGTGCCAGCAGCTTAGCTCCGGGGGATATGAACACTGAAGCTTTCTTT. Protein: CASSLAPGDMNTEAFF.

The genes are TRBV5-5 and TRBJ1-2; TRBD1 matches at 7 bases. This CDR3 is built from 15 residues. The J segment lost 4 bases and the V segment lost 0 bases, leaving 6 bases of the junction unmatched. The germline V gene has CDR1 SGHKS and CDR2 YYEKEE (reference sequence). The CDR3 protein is CASSLVGDSSYGYTF. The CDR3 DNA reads TGTGCCAGCAGCTTGGTCGGGGACAGCTCCTATGGCTACACCTTC.

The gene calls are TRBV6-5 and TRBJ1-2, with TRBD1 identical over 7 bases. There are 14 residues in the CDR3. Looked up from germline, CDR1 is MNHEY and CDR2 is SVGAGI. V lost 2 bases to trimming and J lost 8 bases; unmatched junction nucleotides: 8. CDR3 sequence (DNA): TGTGCCAGCAGTTACAACCGACAGGGTGGCGGCTACACCTTC. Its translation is CASSYNRQGGGYTF.

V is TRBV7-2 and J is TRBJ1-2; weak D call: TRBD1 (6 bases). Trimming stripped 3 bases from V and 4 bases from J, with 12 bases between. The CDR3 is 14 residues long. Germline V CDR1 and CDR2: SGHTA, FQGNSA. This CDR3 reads CASSLGGITYGYTF. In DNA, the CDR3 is TGTGCCAGCAGCTTGGGGGGCATTACCTATGGCTACACCTTC.

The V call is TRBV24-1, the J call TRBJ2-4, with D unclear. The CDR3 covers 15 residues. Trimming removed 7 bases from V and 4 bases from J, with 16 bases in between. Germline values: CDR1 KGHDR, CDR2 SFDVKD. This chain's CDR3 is CATSANDHTKNIQYF. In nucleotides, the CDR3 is TGTGCCACCAGCGCGAACGACCACACAAAAAACATTCAGTACTTC.

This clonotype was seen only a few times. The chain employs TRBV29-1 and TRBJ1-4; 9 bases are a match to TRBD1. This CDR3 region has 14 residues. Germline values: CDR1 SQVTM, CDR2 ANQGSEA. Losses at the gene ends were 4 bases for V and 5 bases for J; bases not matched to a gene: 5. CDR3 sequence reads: CSVGAGTGNEKLFF. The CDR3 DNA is TGCAGCGTTGGGGCCGGGACAGGGAATGAAAAACTGTTTTTT.